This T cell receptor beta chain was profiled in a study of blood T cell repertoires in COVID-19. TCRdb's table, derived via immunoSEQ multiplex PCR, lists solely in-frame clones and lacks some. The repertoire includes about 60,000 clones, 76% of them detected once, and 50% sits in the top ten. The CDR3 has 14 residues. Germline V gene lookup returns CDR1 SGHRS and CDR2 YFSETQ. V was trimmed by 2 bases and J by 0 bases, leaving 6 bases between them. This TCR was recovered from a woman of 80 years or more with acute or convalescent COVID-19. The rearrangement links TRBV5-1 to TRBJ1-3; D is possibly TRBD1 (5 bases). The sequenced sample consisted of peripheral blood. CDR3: CASSLDSSGNTIYF. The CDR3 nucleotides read TGCGCCAGCAGCTTAGACAGCTCTGGAAACACCATATATTTT. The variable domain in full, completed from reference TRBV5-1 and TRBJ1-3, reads KAGVTQTPRYLIKTRGQQVTLSCSPISGHRSVSWYQQTPGQGLQFLFEYFSETQRNKGNFPGRFSGRQFSNSRSEMNVSTLELGDSALYLCASSLDSSGNTIYFGEGSWLTVV.